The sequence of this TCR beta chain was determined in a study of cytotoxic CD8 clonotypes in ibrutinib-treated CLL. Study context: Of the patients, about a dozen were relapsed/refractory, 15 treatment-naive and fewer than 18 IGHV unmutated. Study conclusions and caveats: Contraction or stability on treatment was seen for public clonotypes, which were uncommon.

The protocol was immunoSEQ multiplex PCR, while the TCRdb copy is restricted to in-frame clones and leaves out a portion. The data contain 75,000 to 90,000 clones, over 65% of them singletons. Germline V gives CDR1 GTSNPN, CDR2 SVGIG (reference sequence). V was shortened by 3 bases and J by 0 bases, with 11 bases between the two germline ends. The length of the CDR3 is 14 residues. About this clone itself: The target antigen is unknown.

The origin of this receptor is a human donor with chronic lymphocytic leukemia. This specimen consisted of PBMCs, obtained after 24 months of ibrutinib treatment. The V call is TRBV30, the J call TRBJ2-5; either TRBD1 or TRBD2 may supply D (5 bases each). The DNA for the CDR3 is TGTGCCTGGAGCCGGGACCTTTACCAAGAGACCCAGTACTTC. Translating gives CAWSRDLYQETQYF.